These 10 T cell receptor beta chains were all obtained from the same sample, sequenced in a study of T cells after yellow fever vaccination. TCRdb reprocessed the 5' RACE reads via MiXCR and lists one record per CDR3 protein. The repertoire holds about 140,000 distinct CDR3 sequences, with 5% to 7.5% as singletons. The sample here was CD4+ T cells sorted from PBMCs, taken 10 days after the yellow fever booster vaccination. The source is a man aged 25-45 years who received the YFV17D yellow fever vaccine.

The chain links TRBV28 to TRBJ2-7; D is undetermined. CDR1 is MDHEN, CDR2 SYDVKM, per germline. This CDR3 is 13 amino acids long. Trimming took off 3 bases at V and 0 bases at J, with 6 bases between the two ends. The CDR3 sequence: CASSFRNSYEQYF. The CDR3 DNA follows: TGTGCCAGCAGTTTTCGAAACTCCTACGAGCAGTACTTC.

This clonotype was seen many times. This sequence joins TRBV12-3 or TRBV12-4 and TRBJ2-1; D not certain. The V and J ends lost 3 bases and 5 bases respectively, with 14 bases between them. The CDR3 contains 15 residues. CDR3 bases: TGTGCCAGCAGTTTTCGGCACCCGGCCGACAATGAGCAGTTCTTC. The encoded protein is CASSFRHPADNEQFF.

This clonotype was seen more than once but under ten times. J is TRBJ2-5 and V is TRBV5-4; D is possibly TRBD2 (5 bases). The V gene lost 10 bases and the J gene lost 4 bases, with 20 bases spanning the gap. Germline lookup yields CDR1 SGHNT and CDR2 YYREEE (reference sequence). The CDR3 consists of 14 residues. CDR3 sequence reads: CAGLRAGEGETQYF. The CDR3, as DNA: TGTGCCGGACTTCGGGCGGGTGAGGGAGAGACCCAGTACTTC.

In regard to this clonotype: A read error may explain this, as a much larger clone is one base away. This CDR3 reads CPSNSYNEQFF. The CDR3 region has the DNA TGTCCCAGCAACTCCTACAATGAGCAGTTCTTC. The rearrangement links TRBV2 to TRBJ2-1; D not certain. Per the germline V gene, CDR1 is SNHLY and CDR2 is FYNNEI. CDR3 length: 11 residues.

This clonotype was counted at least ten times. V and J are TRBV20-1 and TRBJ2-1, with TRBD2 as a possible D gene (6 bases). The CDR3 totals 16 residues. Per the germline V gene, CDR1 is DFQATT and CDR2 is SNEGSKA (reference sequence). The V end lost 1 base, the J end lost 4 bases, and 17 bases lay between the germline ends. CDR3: CSARVGGRSSYNEQFF. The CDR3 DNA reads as TGCAGTGCTAGAGTCGGAGGGCGGAGTTCGTACAATGAGCAGTTCTTC.

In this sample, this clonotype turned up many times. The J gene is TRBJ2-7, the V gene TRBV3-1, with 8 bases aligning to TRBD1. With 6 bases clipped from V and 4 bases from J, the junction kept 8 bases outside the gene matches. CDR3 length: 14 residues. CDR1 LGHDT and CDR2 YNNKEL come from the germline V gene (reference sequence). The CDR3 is CASSETGVAYEQYF. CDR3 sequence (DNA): TGTGCCAGCAGTGAGACAGGGGTAGCGTACGAGCAGTACTTC.

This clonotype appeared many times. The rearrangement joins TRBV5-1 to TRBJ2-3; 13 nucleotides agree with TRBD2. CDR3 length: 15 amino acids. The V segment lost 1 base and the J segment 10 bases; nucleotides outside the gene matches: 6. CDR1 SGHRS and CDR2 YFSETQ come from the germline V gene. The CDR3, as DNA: TGCGCCAGCAGCTTGAACGGACTAGCGGGAGAGTCGCAGTATTTT. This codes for CASSLNGLAGESQYF.

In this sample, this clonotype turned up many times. CDR3 nucleotides: TGTGCCAGCAGCTTAGTTACAAACAATGAGCAGTTCTTC. This translates into CASSLVTNNEQFF. The chain is built from TRBV7-9 and TRBJ2-1; D not resolved. This CDR3 has 13 residues. CDR1 and CDR2 from the germline V gene are SEHNR and FQNEAQ (reference sequence). Trimming removed 1 base at V and 5 bases at J, with 6 bases between.

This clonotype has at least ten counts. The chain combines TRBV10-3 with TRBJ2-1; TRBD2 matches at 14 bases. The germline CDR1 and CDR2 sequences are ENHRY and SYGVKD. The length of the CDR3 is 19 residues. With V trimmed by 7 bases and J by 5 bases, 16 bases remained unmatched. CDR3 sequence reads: CAINGRPGLAGVGDNEQFF. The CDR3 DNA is TGTGCCATCAACGGACGGCCGGGACTAGCGGGAGTAGGGGACAATGAGCAGTTCTTC.

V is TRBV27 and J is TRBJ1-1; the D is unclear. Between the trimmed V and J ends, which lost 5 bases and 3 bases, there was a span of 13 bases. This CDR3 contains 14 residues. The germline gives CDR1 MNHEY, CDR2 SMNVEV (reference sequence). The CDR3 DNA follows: TGTGCCAGCAGTAGGATGTTGCAGGACACTGAAGCTTTCTTT. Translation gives CASSRMLQDTEAFF.